The 17 T cell receptor beta chains given below trace back to one sample, sequenced in a study of response to subunit inactivated influenza vaccine. Each CDR3 protein is one row after TCRdb ran MiXCR on the RT-PCR reads. This table has roughly 700,000 distinct CDR3 sequences, roughly 14% appearing once. The starting material was PBMCs from blood, obtained around 14 days before vaccination. The receptor set was obtained from a man over 45 who received an inactivated influenza vaccine.

This clonotype was observed at least ten times. The J gene is TRBJ2-3, the V gene TRBV5-1; the match to TRBD2 covers 10 bases. V lost 3 bases to trimming and J lost 6 bases; unmatched junction nucleotides: 7. Germline V lookup: CDR1 SGHRS, CDR2 YFSETQ. The CDR3 has 15 amino acids. CDR3 residues: CASSSVAGGTDTQYF. The CDR3 region has the DNA TGCGCCAGCAGCTCGGTAGCGGGAGGAACGGATACGCAGTATTTT.

There are a few counts of this clonotype. The chain recombines TRBV6-2 or TRBV6-3 with TRBJ2-4, with TRBD1 matching 12 bases. With 6 bases clipped from V and 8 bases from J, the junction kept 8 bases outside the gene matches. Germline assignment: CDR1 MNHEY and CDR2 SVGEGT. The CDR3 has 15 amino acids. CDR3 DNA sequence: TGTGCCAGCAGAACCGGGACAGGGGGCTTTGACATTCAGTACTTC. Amino acid sequence: CASRTGTGGFDIQYF.

This chain links TRBV6-1 with TRBJ2-7, with 7 bases lining up with TRBD2. Germline assignment: CDR1 MNHNS and CDR2 SASEGT. The CDR3 covers 16 residues. J lost 0 bases, V lost 5 bases, and 10 bases had no gene match. This CDR3 is CASSRASGPSSYEQYF. In nucleotides, the CDR3 is TGTGCCAGCAGTCGGGCTAGCGGTCCTAGCTCCTACGAGCAGTACTTC.

This clonotype was found a few times. The chain employs TRBV4-3 and TRBJ2-4, with 9 bases matching TRBD2. Trimming removed 4 bases from V and 3 bases from J; junction bases left unmatched: 13. The CDR3 contains 18 residues. Germline CDR1 reads LGHNA; CDR2 reads YSLEER. The CDR3 loop is CASSRLHSGRQGKNIQYF. As DNA, the CDR3 is TGCGCCAGCAGCCGCCTACATAGCGGGAGACAGGGCAAAAACATTCAGTACTTC.

Only a few counts were recorded for this clonotype. The genes are TRBV4-3 and TRBJ2-5, with 16 bases matching TRBD2. This CDR3 contains 17 residues. V shed 4 bases and J 4 bases; nucleotides not matched to a gene: 6. Germline CDR1 reads LGHNA; CDR2 reads YSLEER. The CDR3 reads CASSRGLAGGVPETQYF. The CDR3 DNA sequence: TGCGCCAGCAGCCGGGGACTAGCGGGAGGGGTCCCAGAGACCCAGTACTTC.

J is TRBJ2-2 and V is TRBV15; a possible D gene is TRBD1 (6 bases). The CDR3 totals 16 residues. Germline loops: CDR1 LNHNV, CDR2 YYDKDF (reference sequence). V was cut by 0 bases and J by 1 base, with 9 bases left in between. In nucleotides, the CDR3 is TGTGCCACCAGCAGAGATCGCAGGGGGAACACCGGGGAGCTGTTTTTT. Protein sequence: CATSRDRRGNTGELFF. Full variable domain (missing parts from reference TRBV15 and TRBJ2-2): DAMVIQNPRYQVTQFGKPVTLSCSQTLNHNVMYWYQQKSSQAPKLLFHYYDKDFNNEADTPDNFQSRRPNTSFCFLDIRSPGLGDTAMYLCATSRDRRGNTGELFFGEGSRLTVL.

This clonotype turned up a few times. The rearrangement uses TRBV5-1 and TRBJ2-3; 9 bases fit TRBD2. V lost 0 bases, J lost 5 bases, and 7 bases stayed unmatched. Germline V lookup: CDR1 SGHRS, CDR2 YFSETQ. The CDR3 has 16 amino acids. The CDR3: CASSLGAGGPGDTQYF. CDR3 coding DNA: TGCGCCAGCAGCTTGGGTGCGGGGGGGCCGGGAGATACGCAGTATTTT.

This clonotype has a count of ten or more. J is TRBJ2-1 and V is TRBV5-5; 8 bases agree with TRBD1. The CDR3 sequence is 15 residues long. Per the germline V gene, CDR1 is SGHKS and CDR2 is YYEKEE (reference sequence). J lost 6 bases, V lost 4 bases, and 9 bases had no gene match. CDR3 sequence: CASSNRGTGVNEQFF. The CDR3 coding sequence is TGTGCCAGCAGCAACCGAGGGACAGGAGTCAATGAGCAGTTCTTC.

The genes are TRBV9 and TRBJ2-2; D might be TRBD2 (6 bases). The CDR3 runs 15 residues. Looked up from germline, CDR1 is SGDLS and CDR2 is YYNGEE. V was clipped by 3 bases and J by 7 bases, with 16 bases between them. The CDR3 here is CASSAIAAGLGELFF. CDR3 nucleotides: TGTGCCAGCAGCGCGATAGCGGCGGGGCTCGGGGAGCTGTTTTTT.

This clonotype appeared a few times. The chain has TRBV20-1 and TRBJ2-3; 9 bases map to TRBD2. The CDR3 is made up of 15 amino acids. Germline V lookup: CDR1 DFQATT, CDR2 SNEGSKA (reference sequence). Trimming at V came to 1 base and at J to 0 bases, leaving 2 bases not matched to a gene. CDR3 coding DNA: TGCAGTGCTAGAGGTAGCGGGGGAAGCACAGATACGCAGTATTTT. It specifies CSARGSGGSTDTQYF.

A note on this clonotype: Since a much larger clone is just one base distant, this may be a read error. The gene calls are TRBV5-1 and TRBJ2-3; TRBD2 aligns across 14 bases. The CDR3 extends over 16 amino acids. The J segment lost 2 bases and the V segment lost 3 bases, leaving 2 bases of the junction unmatched. Germline-derived CDR1 and CDR2 are SGHRS and YFSETQ. DNA for the CDR3: TGCGCCAGCAGCTGGGGACTAGCGGGGGACACAGATACGCAGTATTTT. It translates to CASSWGLAGDTDTQYF.

This clonotype occurred a few times. The V and J genes are TRBV30 and TRBJ2-7; 7 positions agree with TRBD1. The CDR3 runs to 17 residues. V lost 0 bases and J lost 3; bases outside the gene matches: 14. The V gene's germline CDR1 is GTSNPN and CDR2 SVGIG (reference sequence). The CDR3 reads CAWSVRGSGTAFYEQYF. In DNA, the CDR3 is TGTGCCTGGAGTGTAAGAGGGTCCGGGACAGCATTCTACGAGCAGTACTTC.

For the CDR3, the DNA is TGTGCCAGCAGTTCCGGGACAGGGGGGCTTATTAATAATTCACCCCTCCACTTT. Protein: CASSSGTGGLINNSPLHF. The chain links TRBV28 to TRBJ1-6; TRBD1 matches 11 bases. CDR1 MDHEN and CDR2 SYDVKM come from the germline V gene. CDR3 size: 18 residues. Trimming took 4 bases from V and 5 from J; bases not matched to a gene: 10. Based on the CDR3 plus reference TRBV28 and TRBJ1-6, the full variable domain is DVKVTQSSRYLVKRTGEKVFLECVQDMDHENMFWYRQDPGLGLRLIYFSYDVKMKEKGDIPEGYSVSREKKERFSLILESASTNQTSMYLCASSSGTGGLINNSPLHFGNGTRLTVT.

This chain uses TRBV29-1 with TRBJ2-7; 9 positions agree with TRBD2. The CDR3 sequence is 16 residues long. V was clipped by 2 bases and J by 1 base; unmatched bases: 9. Germline V gene lookup returns CDR1 SQVTM and CDR2 ANQGSEA. DNA of the CDR3: TGCAGCGTTGAACTGCTAGCGACTAGCGGTTCCTACGAGCAGTACTTC. The encoded protein is CSVELLATSGSYEQYF.

This clonotype has only a few counts. The chain links TRBV20-1 to TRBJ1-1; maybe TRBD1 (5 bases). Germline V gene lookup returns CDR1 DFQATT and CDR2 SNEGSKA (reference sequence). V gave up 6 bases and J gave up 5 bases, with 16 bases separating them. The CDR3 is 13 residues long. This CDR3 is CSAPRGSWTEAFF. The CDR3 nucleotides are TGCAGTGCCCCCCGGGGGTCGTGGACTGAAGCTTTCTTT.

This clonotype turned up a few times. The V gene is TRBV2, the J gene TRBJ1-4, with 10 bases identical to TRBD1. This CDR3 comprises 16 residues. The germline gives CDR1 SNHLY, CDR2 FYNNEI. The ends lost 3 bases at V and 2 bases at J; junction bases unmatched: 3. In nucleotides, the CDR3 is TGTGCCAGCAGTGAGGGACAGGGGTATACTAATGAAAAACTGTTTTTT. It is translated as CASSEGQGYTNEKLFF. The whole variable domain, remainder taken from reference TRBV2 and TRBJ1-4, is EPEVTQTPSHQVTQMGQEVILRCVPISNHLYFYWYRQILGQKVEFLVSFYNNEISEKSEIFDDQFSVERPDGSNFTLKIRSTKLEDSAMYFCASSEGQGYTNEKLFFGSGTQLSVL.

The chain recombines TRBV7-9 with TRBJ1-4; 8 bases line up with TRBD1. V shed 5 bases, J shed 0 bases, and the junction held 5 bases outside the gene matches. The CDR3 totals 16 residues. The V gene's germline CDR1 is SEHNR and CDR2 FQNEAQ (reference sequence). CDR3 protein: CASSPGTGSTNEKLFF. CDR3 in DNA: TGTGCCAGCAGCCCTGGGACAGGTTCAACTAATGAAAAACTGTTTTTT. The whole variable domain, remainder taken from reference TRBV7-9 and TRBJ1-4, is DTGVSQNPRHKITKRGQNVTFRCDPISEHNRLYWYRQTLGQGPEFLTYFQNEAQLEKSRLLSDRFSAERPKGSFSTLEIQRTEQGDSAMYLCASSPGTGSTNEKLFFGSGTQLSVL.